The 25 T cell receptor beta chains below all came from one sample that was sequenced in a study of T-cell reconstitution after alpha-beta-depleted transplantation in children. The TCRbeta library was prepared with unique molecular identifiers. TCRdb re-analysed the PCR reads in MiXCR, keeping a single row per CDR3 protein. The data show roughly 300,000 distinct CDR3 sequences, with around a tenth seen just once and 20% to 30% held by the top ten. The specimen comprised peripheral blood, sampled 180 days after TCRalphabeta/CD19-depleted stem cell transplant. Every receptor here comes from a male patient aged 2-15 years who had a stem cell transplant for chronic granulomatous disease, so the T cells may come from the graft donor.

This clonotype was counted many times. The chain employs TRBV6-1 and TRBJ2-5; 8 positions agree with TRBD1. The J segment lost 5 bases and the V segment lost 6 bases, leaving 14 bases of the junction unmatched. Per the germline V gene, CDR1 is MNHNS and CDR2 is SASEGT. The CDR3 covers 16 residues. CDR3 sequence reads: CASSAAGAGGVETQYF. The CDR3 nucleotides read TGTGCCAGCAGCGCAGCCGGGGCAGGGGGCGTTGAGACCCAGTACTTC.

The V gene is TRBV20-1, the J gene TRBJ2-2, with no clear D. Germline V CDR1 and CDR2: DFQATT, SNEGSKA (reference sequence). The CDR3 extends over 13 amino acids. V was cut by 4 bases and J by 0 bases, with 6 bases left in between. CDR3 in DNA: TGCAGTGCTAATGGAGCGAACACCGGGGAGCTGTTTTTT. It encodes CSANGANTGELFF.

The table lists this clonotype with many counts. The chain has TRBV20-1 and TRBJ2-5; D remains ambiguous. Germline V gives CDR1 DFQATT, CDR2 SNEGSKA (reference sequence). The V and J ends lost 3 bases and 5 bases respectively, with 13 bases between them. The CDR3 length is 13 residues. The CDR3 spells CSARIPTLETQYF. The CDR3 coding sequence is TGCAGTGCTAGGATACCGACCTTGGAGACCCAGTACTTC.

The table lists this clonotype with many counts. The V and J genes are TRBV9 and TRBJ2-1; D may match TRBD1 or TRBD2 (6 bases each). The CDR3 extends over 15 amino acids. CDR1 and CDR2 (germline): SGDLS, YYNGEE. V lost 6 bases and J 0 bases, leaving 13 bases between the germline ends. The CDR3 DNA reads as TGTGCCAGCACCCCCGGGGGCAGCTCCTACAATGAGCAGTTCTTC. Translation gives CASTPGGSSYNEQFF.

At least ten counts were recorded for this clonotype. V usage is TRBV29-1 and J usage is TRBJ2-2, with 11 nucleotides matching TRBD1. This CDR3 comprises 15 residues. The V gene end was trimmed by 5 bases and the J gene end by 5 bases; junction bases not matched to a gene: 7. Per germline, CDR1 SQVTM and CDR2 ANQGSEA. DNA of the CDR3: TGCAGCGTTTACAAGGGGACAGGGGGAACCGGGGAGCTGTTTTTT. Protein product: CSVYKGTGGTGELFF.

Of note for this clonotype: This may be a read error, as it is one base from a much larger clone. The chain uses TRBV7-9 and TRBJ2-7, with D maybe TRBD1 (6 bases). CDR3 length: 14 residues. V lost 6 bases and J lost 6, with 18 bases in between. Germline V gene data show CDR1 as SEHNR and CDR2 as FQNEAQ (reference sequence). CDR3 nucleotide sequence: TGTGCCAGCAGGACTCTCAGGGGATCGGGCGAGCAGTACTTC. Amino acids: CASRTLRGSGEQYF.

This clonotype has ten or more counts. The rearrangement links TRBV15 to TRBJ2-3, with 11 positions matching TRBD2. Germline V CDR1 and CDR2: LNHNV, YYDKDF (reference sequence). The CDR3 runs 17 residues. Trimming took 0 bases from V and 3 from J; bases not matched to a gene: 5. CDR3 nucleotides: TGTGCCACCAGCAGAGACAATGGACTAGCGGGTACAGATACGCAGTATTTT. The encoded protein is CATSRDNGLAGTDTQYF.

The rearrangement links TRBV1 to TRBJ1-3; TRBD1, the D gene given by the table, was not confirmed from the DNA. TRBV1 is flagged as a pseudogene. This CDR3 is 15 amino acids long. The CDR3 DNA sequence: TGCACCAGCAGCCCGCGGGACAGCTCTGGAAACACCATATATTTT. Protein sequence: CTSSPRDSSGNTIYF.

The sample holds many counts of this clonotype. The rearrangement joins TRBV6-5 to TRBJ2-2; D is perhaps TRBD1 (5 bases). The V end was cut by 0 bases, the J end by 0 bases, with 8 bases between. Germline CDR1 reads MNHEY; CDR2 reads SVGAGI. The CDR3 runs to 16 residues. The chain's CDR3 is CASSYSTGANTGELFF. CDR3 nucleotide sequence: TGTGCCAGCAGTTACTCAACAGGAGCGAACACCGGGGAGCTGTTTTTT.

This clonotype was detected ten times or more. The chain is built from TRBV5-1 and TRBJ2-3, with a weak D call TRBD2 (6 bases). The CDR3 runs 15 residues. The V gene's germline CDR1 is SGHRS and CDR2 YFSETQ. The V and J ends lost 5 bases and 0 bases respectively, with 13 bases between them. The CDR3 DNA sequence: TGCGCCAGCAGTCGGCTAGCGTCTAGCACAGATACGCAGTATTTT. It translates to CASSRLASSTDTQYF.

There are many counts of this clonotype. The chain combines TRBV27 with TRBJ1-6; D may be TRBD1 (5 bases). The germline V gene encodes CDR1 MNHEY and CDR2 SMNVEV (reference sequence). CDR3 length: 14 residues. Between the trimmed V and J ends, which lost 8 bases and 2 bases, there was a span of 10 bases. The CDR3 spells CASSRVTYNSPLHF. The CDR3 nucleotides read TGTGCCAGCTCCAGGGTAACCTATAATTCACCCCTCCACTTT.

This clonotype was observed at least ten times. This chain links TRBV5-1 with TRBJ2-1; D possibly uses TRBD1 or TRBD2 (5 bases each). CDR3 size: 17 residues. V was cut by 3 bases and J by 3 bases, with 19 bases left in between. CDR1 and CDR2 from the germline V gene are SGHRS and YFSETQ. The CDR3 spells CASSWTGAQSSYNEQFF. The CDR3, as DNA: TGCGCCAGCAGCTGGACTGGGGCGCAAAGCAGCTACAATGAGCAGTTCTTC.

Concerning this clonotype: With a much larger clone just one base away, this may be a read error. J is TRBJ1-6 and V is TRBV5-1; tentative D call: TRBD1 (6 bases). The CDR3 covers 15 residues. In germline, CDR1 is SGHRS, CDR2 YFSETQ. CDR3 coding DNA: TGCGCCAGCAGCTTGTCACAGGGCAGGGATTCACCCATCCACTTT. Its translation: CASSLSQGRDSPIHF.

Many counts were recorded for this clonotype. The chain uses TRBV7-2 and TRBJ2-7, with D possibly TRBD1 on 5 matching bases. Germline-derived CDR1 and CDR2 are SGHTA and FQGNSA. The CDR3 length is 13 residues. Trimming took 5 bases from V and 5 from J, leaving 13 bases between them. CDR3 nucleotides: TGTGCCAGCAGCAGAGGACAACGCGACGAGCAGTACTTC. Its protein is CASSRGQRDEQYF.

Many counts were recorded for this clonotype. Here the CDR3 reads CASSFPRGGSANEQFF. In nucleotides, the CDR3 is TGTGCCAGCAGCTTTCCCCGCGGCGGGAGCGCTAATGAGCAGTTCTTC. The genes are TRBV7-9 and TRBJ2-1, with 7 bases matching TRBD2. V shed 3 bases and J 7 bases; nucleotides not matched to a gene: 12. Germline assignment: CDR1 SEHNR and CDR2 FQNEAQ (reference sequence). The CDR3 is 16 amino acids.

This clonotype was detected ten times or more. The chain links TRBV7-2 to TRBJ2-2; possible D gene TRBD1, 6 bases. V shed 1 base and J shed 0 bases, with 9 bases lying between them. The germline V gene encodes CDR1 SGHTA and CDR2 FQGNSA. This CDR3 spans 16 amino acids. Here the CDR3 DNA reads TGTGCCAGCAGCTTAGACGGGACACCGAACACCGGGGAGCTGTTTTTT. Residues: CASSLDGTPNTGELFF.

This clonotype was observed many times. The rearrangement uses TRBV20-1 and TRBJ2-5, with unresolved D. Deletions cut 3 bases from V and 8 bases from J, with 16 bases between. From germline, CDR1 is DFQATT and CDR2 SNEGSKA (reference sequence). The CDR3 covers 13 residues. DNA of the CDR3: TGCAGTGCTAGCGCCAATGCCGCAGATACCCAGTACTTC. Its translation: CSASANAADTQYF.

This clonotype came up many times. The chain couples TRBV20-1 to TRBJ2-5, with TRBD2 identical over 8 bases. The trim removed 4 bases at V and 4 bases at J, leaving 14 bases unmatched. The CDR3 consists of 16 residues. Germline-derived CDR1 and CDR2 are DFQATT and SNEGSKA (reference sequence). DNA for the CDR3: TGCAGTGCTAAAGTCGCGGGGGGAGTTGTTGGAGAGACCCAGTACTTC. This translates into CSAKVAGGVVGETQYF.

This clonotype appeared many times. The chain carries TRBV18 and TRBJ2-1, with D unclear. V was trimmed by 6 bases and J by 8 bases, leaving 8 bases between them. This CDR3 is 11 amino acids long. The V gene's germline CDR1 is KGHSH and CDR2 LQKENI. For the CDR3, the DNA is TGTGCCAGCTCCCGCGTTGATGAGCAGTTCTTC. Translation: CASSRVDEQFF.

Many counts were recorded for this clonotype. V gene TRBV19 combines with J gene TRBJ2-2; D not resolved. The CDR3 totals 13 residues. CDR1 is LNHDA, CDR2 SQIVND, per germline (reference sequence). The V end lost 1 base, the J end lost 4 bases, and 4 bases lay between the germline ends. The chain's CDR3 is CASSIGRTGELFF. In nucleotides, the CDR3 is TGTGCCAGTAGTATAGGTCGCACCGGGGAGCTGTTTTTT.

This clonotype was detected ten times or more. V is TRBV9 and J is TRBJ2-5; D perhaps matches TRBD2 (5 bases). The CDR3 totals 12 residues. V lost 0 bases and J lost 9, with 9 bases in between. From germline, CDR1 is SGDLS and CDR2 YYNGEE. As DNA, the CDR3 is TGTGCCAGCAGCGTAGATTACGGGGCCCAGTACTTC. Its protein is CASSVDYGAQYF.

This clonotype was counted at least ten times. The rearrangement joins TRBV4-3 to TRBJ2-2, with D possibly being TRBD2 (6 bases). V was shortened by 0 bases and J by 3 bases, with 17 bases between the two germline ends. CDR3 size: 18 residues. The germline V gene encodes CDR1 LGHNA and CDR2 YSLEER. The CDR3 sequence: CASSQDRDGEVDTGELFF. CDR3 nucleotide sequence: TGCGCCAGCAGCCAAGATAGGGACGGGGAGGTTGACACCGGGGAGCTGTTTTTT.

The V gene is TRBV14, the J gene TRBJ1-2; D gene ambiguous. Germline CDR1 SGHDN, CDR2 FVKESK. This CDR3 spans 14 amino acids. Trimming took off 4 bases at V and 2 bases at J, with 11 bases between the two ends. This chain's CDR3 is CASSPLLGNYGYTF. The CDR3 DNA is TGTGCCAGCAGCCCCCTCTTGGGCAACTATGGCTACACCTTC.

Many counts were recorded for this clonotype. This chain joins TRBV12-3 or TRBV12-4 and TRBJ1-2; D ambiguous. CDR3 length: 13 residues. V was trimmed by 5 bases and J by 4 bases, leaving 11 bases between them. The CDR3 sequence: CASSPRGSYGYTF. The CDR3, as DNA: TGTGCCAGCAGTCCCCGGGGTTCCTATGGCTACACCTTC.

This clonotype was found many times. V and J are TRBV28 and TRBJ2-1; 8 bases line up with TRBD1. The J segment lost 9 bases and the V segment lost 3 bases, leaving 10 bases of the junction unmatched. The CDR3 extends over 15 amino acids. Germline CDR1 is MDHEN and CDR2 is SYDVKM. The CDR3, as DNA: TGTGCCAGCAGTTTCCTGGACAGGGTTTACGGTGAGCAGTTCTTC. Residues: CASSFLDRVYGEQFF. Complete variable domain (other parts from reference TRBV28 and TRBJ2-1): DVKVTQSSRYLVKRTGEKVFLECVQDMDHENMFWYRQDPGLGLRLIYFSYDVKMKEKGDIPEGYSVSREKKERFSLILESASTNQTSMYLCASSFLDRVYGEQFFGPGTRLTVL.